This TCR beta chain was captured in a study of PD-1 blockade in classical Hodgkin lymphoma. Findings and limits, study-wide: CD4+ TCR diversity rose significantly by C4D1, and CD8+ TCR diversity did not. Any patient who commenced nivolumab under 1 year after ASCT was excluded.

Described time point: cycle 4 day 1 (C4D1), after around six weeks of nivolumab. Each patient relapsed following autologous stem cell transplantation, and prior brentuximab vedotin exposure differed. Profiling relied on immunoSEQ multiplex PCR, and the TCRdb table lists in-frame clones only, not all of them. The table lists approximately 93,000 clones, 78% of them singletons. V lost 1 base and J 8 bases, leaving 8 bases between the germline ends. CDR1 is MDHEN, CDR2 SYDVKM, per germline. CDR3 size: 12 residues. On this clone: Its antigen is as yet unknown.

The V and J genes are TRBV28 and TRBJ1-2, with D tentatively TRBD1 (5 bases). The sequence was obtained from a human donor with classical Hodgkin lymphoma. This sample comprised peripheral blood mononuclear cells (PBMCs), obtained before the fourth cycle of nivolumab. The CDR3 reads CASSLSGYGYTF. The DNA of the CDR3 is TGTGCCAGCAGTTTATCAGGGTACGGCTACACCTTC.